The 9 T cell receptor beta chains reported below all come from one sample, sequenced in a study of T cell repertoires in cytomegalovirus infection. TCRdb processed the reads anew with MiXCR; each CDR3 protein has one entry. The data show almost 500,000 distinct CDR3 sequences, approximately 10% seen once. Sequenced sample: PBMCs. These receptors all come from a human donor in good health (CMV status not recorded). Some clones in this sample may be carry-over from other donors' samples.

The table lists this clonotype with many counts. J is TRBJ1-1 and V is TRBV7-2; D is perhaps TRBD1 (6 bases). Germline V gives CDR1 SGHTA, CDR2 FQGNSA. The V end was cut by 3 bases, the J end by 4 bases, with 9 bases between. The length of the CDR3 is 13 residues. The CDR3 nucleotides read TGTGCCAGCAGCTTGAGGGGGGGCACTGAAGCTTTCTTT. It encodes CASSLRGGTEAFF. The entire variable domain, with the rest obtained from reference TRBV7-2 and TRBJ1-1, is as follows: GAGVSQSPSNKVTEKGKDVELRCDPISGHTALYWYRQSLGQGLEFLIYFQGNSAPDKSGLPSDRFSAERTGGSVSTLTIQRTQQEDSAVYLCASSLRGGTEAFFGQGTRLTVV.

In this sample, this clonotype turned up many times. The chain uses TRBV12-5 and TRBJ1-5; D is uncertain. The CDR3 covers 14 residues. From germline, CDR1 is LGHNT and CDR2 FRNRAP. Trimming shortened V by 0 bases and J by 4 bases, and 7 bases separated the two germline ends. CDR3 in amino acids: CASGLVLGNQPQHF. The CDR3 coding sequence is TGTGCTAGTGGTTTGGTACTGGGGAATCAGCCCCAGCATTTT.

This clonotype was found many times. The chain employs TRBV6-5 and TRBJ2-1; weak D call: TRBD2 (5 bases). The CDR3 runs 14 residues. In germline, CDR1 is MNHEY, CDR2 SVGAGI. Trimming left V 6 bases short and J 2 bases short, with 11 bases between. CDR3: CASSSGDAYNEQFF. The CDR3 nucleotides are TGTGCCAGCAGCTCCGGGGATGCCTACAATGAGCAGTTCTTC.

This clonotype was seen many times. This rearrangement joins TRBV12-3 or TRBV12-4 to TRBJ2-7; possible D gene TRBD2, 6 bases. CDR3 size: 16 residues. V was cut by 4 bases and J by 5 bases, with 21 bases left in between. The CDR3 DNA sequence: TGTGCCAGCAGTTCGACCCGCGGGGTGAGGGGACACGAGCAGTACTTC. This codes for CASSSTRGVRGHEQYF.

This clonotype occurred many times. The V call is TRBV7-2, the J call TRBJ1-5, with 7 bases aligning to TRBD1. Trimming cost V 5 bases and J 5 bases; bases outside gene matches: 9. CDR1 is SGHTA and CDR2 is FQGNSA in the germline V gene. The CDR3 runs to 15 residues. This chain's CDR3 is CASSAQTGWDQPQHF. The CDR3 nucleotides read TGTGCCAGCAGCGCCCAGACAGGGTGGGATCAGCCCCAGCATTTT.

In this sample, this clonotype turned up many times. The chain links TRBV14 to TRBJ1-1; 8 bases match TRBD1. Germline CDR1 and CDR2: SGHDN and FVKESK. Losses at the gene ends were 2 bases for V and 2 bases for J; bases not matched to a gene: 13. CDR3 length: 18 amino acids. The CDR3 DNA sequence: TGTGCCAGCAGCCAAATCTCCGACAGGGGCTCCATCAACACTGAAGCTTTCTTT. This gives the protein CASSQISDRGSINTEAFF.

The chain is built from TRBV28 and TRBJ2-7; perhaps TRBD1 as D (6 bases). V lost 2 bases, J lost 6 bases, and 14 bases lay in between. This CDR3 contains 14 residues. CDR1 is MDHEN, CDR2 SYDVKM, per germline. For the CDR3, the DNA is TGTGCCAGCAGTTTAGGACAGAGGCTCCCCGAGCAGTACTTC. It codes for CASSLGQRLPEQYF. The full variable domain, in which reference TRBV28 and TRBJ2-7 provide the parts outside the CDR3, is DVKVTQSSRYLVKRTGEKVFLECVQDMDHENMFWYRQDPGLGLRLIYFSYDVKMKEKGDIPEGYSVSREKKERFSLILESASTNQTSMYLCASSLGQRLPEQYFGPGTRLTVT.

This clonotype has more than one count but fewer than ten. The V gene is TRBV28, the J gene TRBJ2-1; unclear D gene. CDR3 length equals 11 residues. Trimming left V 7 bases short and J 7 bases short, with 8 bases between. Per germline, CDR1 MDHEN and CDR2 SYDVKM. CDR3 loop: CASTLRNEQFF. Written as DNA, the CDR3 is TGTGCCAGCACCCTCAGAAATGAGCAGTTCTTC.

This clonotype came up many times. The V call is TRBV6-1, the J call TRBJ1-4, with D perhaps TRBD1 (6 bases). Germline CDR1 and CDR2: MNHNS and SASEGT. The CDR3 extends over 13 amino acids. The V gene lost 6 bases and the J gene lost 5 bases, with 10 bases spanning the gap. Here the CDR3 reads CASSKTGNEKLFF. The CDR3 DNA sequence: TGTGCCAGCAGCAAAACAGGGAATGAAAAACTGTTTTTT.